This T cell receptor beta chain appears in the sequencing data of a study of siplizumab effects on memory and regulatory T cells. J lost 4 bases, V lost 0 bases, and 3 bases had no gene match. The V gene's germline CDR1 is GTSNPN and CDR2 SVGIG (reference sequence). This CDR3 contains 14 residues. Sequencing was performed with immunoSEQ multiplex PCR; in TCRdb, only in-frame clones are kept and a portion is missing. The table lists over 85,000 clones, roughly 93% of them singletons. This sequence was found in a human donor in good health. The gene calls are TRBV30 and TRBJ1-5, with 7 bases fitting TRBD1. Source material: CD8+ T cells sorted from blood. This CDR3 is CAWSVGTVNQPQHF. DNA for the CDR3: TGTGCCTGGAGTGTAGGGACAGTAAATCAGCCCCAGCATTTT.